The entry that follows covers one T cell receptor (beta chain) sequence. This clonotype was observed at least ten times. Its antigen target is currently unknown. No per-base quality is available; no much larger clone lies one base away. The data belong to a study of T cells in Graves' hyperthyroidism and ophthalmopathy (dated by TCRdb to the late 2010s). Looking at the study overall: Peripheral blood samples were taken at the time of initial diagnosis, prior to any treatment. To identify distinguishing TCR V-J signatures, a discovery cohort of 95 to 100 patients was used, comprising 43 with Graves' ophthalmopathy and 57 with stable Graves' hyperthyroidism. Prospective prediction of ophthalmopathy was tested in an independent validation cohort of approximately 19 hyperthyroidism patients and some 17 patients who later progressed to ophthalmopathy. The roughly 100 discovery patients were divided at random into training and test sets in a 7:3 ratio. The study also compared thyroid tissue and blood T-cell repertoires from roughly 6 Graves' hyperthyroidism patients. Following sampling, methimazole starting at 30 mg daily was given to hyperthyroidism patients, and high-dose intravenous methylprednisolone was given to ophthalmopathy patients. The paper reports TCR Vbeta CDR3 sequencing of some 140 peripheral blood samples: fewer than 50 ophthalmopathy, roughly 74 hyperthyroidism and around 17 progressor patients. Study-level results and caveats: No statistical method was used to fix the sample size in advance, and group allocation was not hidden from the investigators. Most expanded thyroid clonotypes (frequency above 0.001) were also found in blood, which suggests that blood repertoires may mirror thyroid immune responses. A 13 V-J signature model separated ophthalmopathy from stable hyperthyroidism, with approximately 87% sensitivity and roughly 84% specificity in cross-validation and 80%/75% in testing. In validation, progression to ophthalmopathy was predicted by the model with around 71% sensitivity and 72% to 80% specificity, a median of about 6.4 months before onset.

Looking up the germline V gene yields CDR1 SGHRS and CDR2 YFSETQ. Inclusive of the bounding cysteine and phenylalanine, the CDR3 is 14 residues long. Kept here is only the CDR3 DNA, which spans 42 bases and is read in frame from base 1. At the junction V is shortened by 0 bases and J by 1 base, with 7 bases in between. The TCR beta CDR3 regions were amplified from RNA transcripts. The TCR CDR3 was subjected to a first round of RT-PCR using the HTBI primer set and the Qiagen OneStep RT-PCR kit. The libraries were constructed in a second round of multiplex PCR and then size-selected and purified. The libraries were sequenced on an Illumina HiSeq2000 using paired-end 100 bp reads. In the source study's methods: SOAPnuke was used to process the raw data, throwing out any read that contained adapters or uncalled bases, had a mean Phred below 15, or lacked an exact constant-primer or identifier match. High-quality paired reads were merged using COPE v1.2.5, and each unique nucleotide sequence was defined as a clonotype. MiTCR v1.1 was used to align the clonotypes against IMGT TRBV, TRBD and TRBJ reference segments. The analysis was restricted to V-J combinations with a frequency above 0.0001, which together covered 99.2% of the repertoires. The TCS score was defined as the ratio of F50 (clonal expansion) to E x V (chaos), calculated using BLOSUM62-based TCRdist between CDR3 peptides within each V-J. Welch's t-statistics and random forest reduced 500 to 650 V-J features to 13, which were used in a naive Bayes classifier (R e1071). TCRdb reprocessing: public reads trimmed at Q25 with fastp, clones called with MiXCR, in-frame beta chains kept. Every distinct CDR3 protein forms one entry, paired with its most common genes and DNA. The V and J calls reflect TCRdb's pipeline rather than the authors' work. The sample table records roughly 290,000 distinct CDR3 sequences; around 15% of these occur just once. The ten most abundant clones make up over 50% of the sample.

Ophthalmopathy patients had moderately to severely active disease, Clinical Activity Score of at least 3, NOSPECS grade of at least 4, and duration under 3 months. Patients with uncontrolled infections, other autoimmune diseases, pregnancy or lactation were excluded. Diagnoses relied on clinical symptoms, serum thyroxine and TRAb, thyroid ultrasound and orbital computed tomography. Ficoll-Paque density gradient centrifugation was used to isolate PBMCs from around 9.1 ml of fresh peripheral blood. Total RNA was extracted using Trizol reagent, and RNA quality was assessed on an Agilent 2100 Bioanalyzer.

The chain is made from TRBV5-1 and TRBJ2-5; the D gene identity is not certain. This TCR came from a woman aged 55-70 years with Graves' ophthalmopathy. Sequenced sample: blood. The encoded CDR3 is CASSLAAPQETQYF. The DNA reads TGCGCCAGCAGCTTGGCGGCTCCCCAAGAGACCCAGTACTTC. When the CDR3 is completed using the reference TRBV5-1 and TRBJ2-5 genes on either side, the full variable domain is KAGVTQTPRYLIKTRGQQVTLSCSPISGHRSVSWYQQTPGQGLQFLFEYFSETQRNKGNFPGRFSGRQFSNSRSEMNVSTLELGDSALYLCASSLAAPQETQYFGPGTRLLVL.